This record covers a single TCR beta chain. Its antigen remains unknown. The junction had 13 bases not matched to a gene; V was cut back by 11 bases and J by 0 bases. Germline V gives CDR1 MNHEY, CDR2 SMNVEV (reference sequence). The CDR3 runs 16 residues. This sample was taken from a study of OX40 agonist ivuxolimab in advanced cancers. Study-wide findings and caveats: Normalized T-cell clonal expansion was also low in some nonresponders.

Assay used: immunoSEQ multiplex PCR; TCRdb lists only in-frame clones, some missing. Here the sample spans about 14,000 clones, roughly nine tenths being singletons. This clonotype was obtained from an adult with an advanced solid tumor such as melanoma, head and neck, liver or kidney cancer. The V call is TRBV27, the J call TRBJ1-5, with 7 bases fitting TRBD1. The specimen was CD4+ or CD8+ T cells sorted from blood, collected in a trial of the OX40 agonist ivuxolimab. The CDR3 spells CASQEYRGASNQPQHF. In nucleotides, the CDR3 is TGTGCCTCCCAGGAGTACAGGGGCGCTAGCAATCAGCCCCAGCATTTT.